This TCR beta chain was recovered during a study of blood T cell repertoires in COVID-19. At the level of the study: Samples of COVID-19 (acute and convalescent) were obtained from the United States, Italy and Spain. T cells, B-cell-depleted T cells, or PBMCs supplied cDNA or gDNA.

This CDR3 is built from 15 residues. Germline trimming cut 3 bases from V and 7 bases from J; bases unmatched to any gene: 5. CDR1 and CDR2 from the germline V gene are KGHSH and LQKENI. Generated by immunoSEQ multiplex PCR, the TCRdb table keeps only in-frame clones and is missing some. The sample lists 25,000 to 30,000 clones; around 90% were seen once. Sequences were obtained from peripheral blood. The TCR sequence derives from a human donor in a cohort sampled during active COVID-19. The chain has TRBV18 and TRBJ1-5; 11 positions agree with TRBD1. CDR3 residues: CASSPGTGGWQPQHF. CDR3 bases: TGTGCCAGCTCACCCGGGACAGGGGGATGGCAGCCCCAGCATTTT.